The rows below give T cell receptor beta chains drawn from one sample of a study of T cells after yellow fever vaccination. MiXCR, applied by TCRdb to the 5' RACE reads, yields one record per CDR3 protein. The data show approximately 450,000 distinct CDR3 sequences, around 20% seen once. The source material was PBMCs, sampled before the yellow fever booster vaccination. The receptors derive from a young man who received the YFV17D yellow fever vaccine. The CDR3 runs from the conserved cysteine through the conserved F or W. Each record gives: J gene, V gene, clone size, D gene, CDR3 protein, CDR3 DNA. The D gene is left open where the match is weak. Clone size, where shown, is once, few, many, or a class for clones that have expanded.

>TRBJ2-1|TRBV6-2/TRBV6-3|-|-
CASSYEVRDPYNEQFF
TGTGCCAGCAGTTACGAGGTCAGGGACCCCTACAATGAGCAGTTCTTC
>TRBJ2-5|TRBV25-1|few|TRBD2
CASSHGGGREETQYF
TGTGCCAGCAGTCATGGCGGGGGAAGGGAGGAGACCCAGTACTTC
>TRBJ2-1|TRBV20-1|-|-
CSASNEQFF
TGCAGTGCTAGCAATGAGCAGTTCTTC
>TRBJ2-4|TRBV9|few|TRBD1
CASSPRQGVSIQYF
TGTGCCAGCAGCCCGAGACAGGGGGTCAGCATTCAGTACTTC
>TRBJ2-4|TRBV7-8|few|TRBD2
CASSLTGLAESKNIQYF
TGTGCCAGCAGCTTAACGGGACTAGCGGAGAGCAAAAACATTCAGTACTTC
>TRBJ2-3|TRBV6-2/TRBV6-3|-|TRBD2
CASSVAGVSTDTQYF
TGTGCCAGCAGCGTGGCGGGGGTAAGCACAGATACGCAGTATTTT
>TRBJ2-2|TRBV12-3/TRBV12-4|-|-
CASSRAEIPGELFF
TGTGCCAGCAGCCGAGCAGAGATCCCGGGGGAGCTGTTTTTT
>TRBJ2-7|TRBV20-1|-|-
CSARRRGAGEQYF
TGCAGTGCCAGAAGACGGGGGGCAGGGGAGCAGTACTTC
>TRBJ2-7|TRBV7-9|-|-
CASSFRASYEQYF
TGTGCCAGCAGCTTCCGGGCCTCCTACGAGCAGTACTTC
>TRBJ1-1|TRBV9|-|-
CASSVDQDTEAFF
TGTGCCAGCAGCGTAGATCAGGACACTGAAGCTTTCTTT
>TRBJ2-7|TRBV20-1|-|-
CSALYRGGRYEQYF
TGCAGTGCTCTGTACCGCGGGGGCCGCTACGAGCAGTACTTC
>TRBJ2-3|TRBV6-2/TRBV6-3|-|-
CASSYPYTDTQYF
TGTGCCAGCAGTTACCCCTACACAGATACGCAGTATTTT
>TRBJ2-1|TRBV20-1|few|-
CSATNLEAGADNEQFF
TGCAGTGCGACAAATCTCGAGGCAGGGGCGGACAATGAGCAGTTCTTC
>TRBJ2-5|TRBV12-3/TRBV12-4|-|-
CASRLGPGRGETQYF
TGTGCCAGCAGGCTGGGGCCGGGGCGTGGAGAGACCCAGTACTTC
>TRBJ2-1|TRBV9|-|-
CASSAGAQPVNEQFF
TGTGCCAGCAGCGCTGGGGCACAACCGGTCAATGAGCAGTTCTTC
>TRBJ1-5|TRBV5-5|few|-
CASSLWDSNQPQHF
TGTGCCAGCAGCTTGTGGGACAGCAATCAGCCCCAGCATTTT
>TRBJ2-1|TRBV6-7|many|-
CASSYTAGEQFF
TGTGCCAGCAGTTATACCGCAGGGGAGCAGTTCTTC
>TRBJ2-2|TRBV4-2|few|TRBD1
CASSQTGQGWTGELFF
TGTGCCAGCAGCCAAACCGGACAGGGCTGGACCGGGGAGCTGTTTTTT
>TRBJ2-2|TRBV2|many|-
CASSEARGFGELFF
TGTGCCAGCAGTGAAGCGAGGGGGTTCGGGGAGCTGTTTTTT
>TRBJ1-2|TRBV7-2|few|-
CASSRQGGQNYGYTF
TGTGCCAGCTCCCGACAAGGTGGGCAGAACTATGGCTACACCTTC
>TRBJ2-2|TRBV12-3/TRBV12-4|once|TRBD2
CAIPFGPSGGEAGELFF
TGTGCCATCCCCTTCGGGCCTAGCGGGGGGGAAGCCGGGGAGCTGTTTTTT
>TRBJ1-2|TRBV2|-|TRBD1
CASRRTGQGDYGYTF
TGTGCCAGCAGGCGGACAGGACAAGGTGACTATGGCTACACCTTC
>TRBJ1-6|TRBV9|few|TRBD1
CASSARGDRVGSPLHF
TGTGCCAGCAGCGCTAGAGGAGACAGGGTGGGTTCACCCCTCCACTTT
>TRBJ2-5|TRBV5-1|-|-
CASSAGPAGETQYF
TGCGCCAGCAGCGCCGGCCCGGCAGGGGAGACCCAGTACTTC
>TRBJ2-1|TRBV4-1|few|-
CASSQPTGLGSEQFF
TGCGCCAGCAGCCAACCAACAGGGCTTGGGAGTGAGCAGTTCTTC
>TRBJ2-5|TRBV25-1|-|-
CASSDFSETQYF
TGTGCCAGCAGTGATTTCTCAGAGACCCAGTACTTC
>TRBJ2-7|TRBV19|-|-
CASSIGGTSAYEQYF
TGTGCCAGTAGTATAGGTGGGACGTCGGCCTACGAGCAGTACTTC
>TRBJ2-1|TRBV18|few|-
CASSPVAGEQFF
TGTGCCAGCTCACCGGTGGCGGGTGAGCAGTTCTTC
>TRBJ2-2|TRBV6-2/TRBV6-3|many|TRBD1
CASSYRSDRVLTGELFF
TGTGCCAGCAGTTACCGGTCCGACAGGGTTCTCACCGGGGAGCTGTTTTTT
>TRBJ1-3|TRBV27|few|-
CASSASRGYTIYF
TGTGCCAGCAGTGCCTCTCGGGGATACACCATATATTTT
>TRBJ2-5|TRBV20-1|-|-
CSAIGWADTQETQYF
TGCAGTGCTATCGGGTGGGCGGACACTCAAGAGACCCAGTACTTC
>TRBJ2-3|TRBV7-2|few|TRBD2
CASSYPSGGAGDTQYF
TGTGCCAGCAGCTACCCTAGCGGGGGGGCGGGTGATACGCAGTATTTT
>TRBJ2-3|TRBV20-1|few|TRBD2
CSAIPGGRTDTQYF
TGCAGTGCCATCCCGGGGGGGCGGACGGATACGCAGTATTTT
>TRBJ1-1|TRBV28|few|-
CASSLGTEEAFF
TGTGCCAGCAGTTTGGGGACCGAGGAAGCTTTCTTT
>TRBJ2-7|TRBV5-1|few|-
CASSLASRRDEQYF
TGCGCCAGCAGCTTGGCCTCGCGTCGTGACGAGCAGTACTTC
>TRBJ1-1|TRBV5-1|-|TRBD1
CASSYGTAMNTEAFF
TGCGCCAGCAGCTACGGGACAGCCATGAACACTGAAGCTTTCTTT
>TRBJ1-2|TRBV6-5|-|TRBD1
CASRQGVGGYTF
TGTGCCAGCAGGCAGGGGGTTGGTGGCTACACCTTC
>TRBJ2-3|TRBV9|-|-
CASSVVWVADFTDTQYF
TGTGCCAGCAGCGTAGTTTGGGTAGCGGACTTCACAGATACGCAGTATTTT
>TRBJ2-2|TRBV3-1|-|TRBD1
CASSQYSGTGGLGELFF
TGTGCCAGCAGCCAGTACTCCGGGACAGGGGGCCTCGGGGAGCTGTTTTTT